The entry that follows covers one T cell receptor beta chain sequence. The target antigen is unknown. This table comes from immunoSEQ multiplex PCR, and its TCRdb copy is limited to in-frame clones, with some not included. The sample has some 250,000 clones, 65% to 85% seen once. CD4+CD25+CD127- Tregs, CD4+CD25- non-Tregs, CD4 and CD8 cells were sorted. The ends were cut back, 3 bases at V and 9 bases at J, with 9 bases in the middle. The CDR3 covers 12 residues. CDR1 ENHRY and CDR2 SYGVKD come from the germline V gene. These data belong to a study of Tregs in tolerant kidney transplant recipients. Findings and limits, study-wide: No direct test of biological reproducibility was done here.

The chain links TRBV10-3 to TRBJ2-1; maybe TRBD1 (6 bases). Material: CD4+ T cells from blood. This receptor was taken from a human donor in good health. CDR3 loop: CAISDQGSEQFF. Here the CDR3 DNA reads TGTGCCATCAGTGATCAGGGGAGTGAGCAGTTCTTC.